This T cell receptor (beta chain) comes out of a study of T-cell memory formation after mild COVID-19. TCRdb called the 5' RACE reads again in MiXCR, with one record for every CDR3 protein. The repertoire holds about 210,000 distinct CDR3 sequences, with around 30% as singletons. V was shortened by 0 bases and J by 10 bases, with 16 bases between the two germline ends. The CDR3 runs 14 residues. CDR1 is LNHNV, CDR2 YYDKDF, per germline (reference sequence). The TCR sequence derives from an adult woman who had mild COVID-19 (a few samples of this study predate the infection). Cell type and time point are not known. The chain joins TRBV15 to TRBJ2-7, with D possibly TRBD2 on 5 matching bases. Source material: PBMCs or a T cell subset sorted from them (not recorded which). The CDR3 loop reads CATSRDRGGSKQYF. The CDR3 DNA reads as TGTGCCACCAGCAGAGATCGTGGAGGAAGCAAACAGTACTTC. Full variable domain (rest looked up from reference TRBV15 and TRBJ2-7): DAMVIQNPRYQVTQFGKPVTLSCSQTLNHNVMYWYQQKSSQAPKLLFHYYDKDFNNEADTPDNFQSRRPNTSFCFLDIRSPGLGDTAMYLCATSRDRGGSKQYFGPGTRLTVT.